Following are 3 T cell receptor beta chains from one sample sequenced in a study of blood T cell repertoires in COVID-19. The assay was immunoSEQ multiplex PCR, and TCRdb's table has in-frame clones only and misses some. This sample has approximately 250,000 clones, with nearly 90% found just once. The sequenced material came from PBMCs or T cells enriched from blood (not recorded which). All receptors derive from a young woman who had recovered from COVID-19.

The chain is built from TRBV27 and TRBJ2-7; 7 bases map to TRBD1. V shed 2 bases and J 5 bases; nucleotides not matched to a gene: 3. The CDR3 has 13 residues. From germline, CDR1 is MNHEY and CDR2 SMNVEV (reference sequence). The CDR3 DNA reads as TGTGCCAGCAGTTTAGACAGGGCGAACGAGCAGTACTTC. Translating it yields CASSLDRANEQYF.

The chain recombines TRBV28 with TRBJ1-1, with 10 bases matching TRBD1. The V and J ends lost 6 bases and 4 bases, in that order; junction bases with no gene match: 8. The CDR3 consists of 15 residues. The V gene's germline CDR1 is MDHEN and CDR2 SYDVKM. CDR3 nucleotide sequence: TGTGCCAGCAGCCCACCCAGGACAGGGGGCACTGAAGCTTTCTTT. It translates to CASSPPRTGGTEAFF. Full variable domain (missing parts from reference TRBV28 and TRBJ1-1): DVKVTQSSRYLVKRTGEKVFLECVQDMDHENMFWYRQDPGLGLRLIYFSYDVKMKEKGDIPEGYSVSREKKERFSLILESASTNQTSMYLCASSPPRTGGTEAFFGQGTRLTVV.

V gene TRBV7-9 combines with J gene TRBJ2-5, with 9 positions matching TRBD2. Trimming took 4 bases from V and 5 from J; bases not matched to a gene: 5. Germline V gene lookup returns CDR1 SEHNR and CDR2 FQNEAQ (reference sequence). The CDR3 sequence is 14 residues long. CDR3: CASSSLAGDETQYF. The CDR3 DNA reads TGTGCCAGCAGCTCTTTAGCGGGGGACGAGACCCAGTACTTC.